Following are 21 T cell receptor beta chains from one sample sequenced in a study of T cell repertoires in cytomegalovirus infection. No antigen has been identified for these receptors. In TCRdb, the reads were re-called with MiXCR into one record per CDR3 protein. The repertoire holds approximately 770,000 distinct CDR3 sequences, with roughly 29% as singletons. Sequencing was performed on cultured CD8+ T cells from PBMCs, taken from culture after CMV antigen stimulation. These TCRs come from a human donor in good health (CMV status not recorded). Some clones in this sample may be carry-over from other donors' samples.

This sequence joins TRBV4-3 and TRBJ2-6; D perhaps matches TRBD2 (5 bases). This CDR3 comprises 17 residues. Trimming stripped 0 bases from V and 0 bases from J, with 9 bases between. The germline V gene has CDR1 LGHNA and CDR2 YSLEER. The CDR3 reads CASSQDPGFSGANVLTF. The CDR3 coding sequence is TGCGCCAGCAGCCAAGATCCGGGGTTCTCTGGGGCCAACGTCCTGACTTTC.

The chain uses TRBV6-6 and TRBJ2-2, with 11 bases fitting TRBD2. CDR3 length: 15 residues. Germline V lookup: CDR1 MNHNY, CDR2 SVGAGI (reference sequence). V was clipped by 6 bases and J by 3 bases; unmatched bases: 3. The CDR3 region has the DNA TGTGCCAGCAGATCTAGCGGGGGGTACACCGGGGAGCTGTTTTTT. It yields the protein CASRSSGGYTGELFF.

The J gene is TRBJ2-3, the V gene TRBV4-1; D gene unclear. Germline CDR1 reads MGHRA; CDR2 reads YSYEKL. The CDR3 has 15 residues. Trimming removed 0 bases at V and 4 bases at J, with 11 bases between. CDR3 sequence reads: CASSQDPTPADTQYF. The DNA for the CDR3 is TGCGCCAGCAGCCAAGACCCCACTCCGGCAGATACGCAGTATTTT.

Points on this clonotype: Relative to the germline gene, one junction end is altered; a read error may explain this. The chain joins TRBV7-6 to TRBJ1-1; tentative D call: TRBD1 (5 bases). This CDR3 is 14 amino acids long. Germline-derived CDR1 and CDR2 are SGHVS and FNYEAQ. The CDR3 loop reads CANSLGAGNTEAFF. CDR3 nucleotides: TGTGCCAACAGCTTAGGGGCAGGGAACACTGAAGCTTTCTTT.

DNA of the CDR3: TGTGCCAGCAGCTTGGCCAGTATGGCCAGACCGCGGGATACGCAGTATTTT. As protein: CASSLASMARPRDTQYF. The chain joins TRBV5-6 to TRBJ2-3; D unclear. This CDR3 region has 17 residues. V lost 0 bases and J 6 bases, leaving 20 bases between the germline ends. Germline lookup yields CDR1 SGHDT and CDR2 YYEEEE.

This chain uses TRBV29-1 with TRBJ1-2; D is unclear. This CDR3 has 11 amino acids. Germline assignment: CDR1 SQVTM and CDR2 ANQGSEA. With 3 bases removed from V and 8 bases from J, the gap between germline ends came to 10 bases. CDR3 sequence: CSVDAPGGYTF. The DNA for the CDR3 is TGCAGCGTTGACGCCCCAGGCGGCTACACCTTC.

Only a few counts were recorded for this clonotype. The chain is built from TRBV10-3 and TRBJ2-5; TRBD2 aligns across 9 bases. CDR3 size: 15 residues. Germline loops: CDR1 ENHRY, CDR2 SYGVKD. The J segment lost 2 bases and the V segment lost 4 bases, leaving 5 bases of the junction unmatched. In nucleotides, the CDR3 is TGTGCCATCAGTGTTGGGCTAGCGGGGCAAGAGACCCAGTACTTC. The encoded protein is CAISVGLAGQETQYF.

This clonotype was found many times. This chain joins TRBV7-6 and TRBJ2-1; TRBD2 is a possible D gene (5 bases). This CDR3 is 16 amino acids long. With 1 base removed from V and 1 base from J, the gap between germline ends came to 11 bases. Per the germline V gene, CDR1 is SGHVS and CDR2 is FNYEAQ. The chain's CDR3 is CASSLGERPSYNEQFF. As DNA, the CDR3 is TGTGCCAGCAGCTTAGGGGAGAGGCCATCCTACAATGAGCAGTTCTTC.

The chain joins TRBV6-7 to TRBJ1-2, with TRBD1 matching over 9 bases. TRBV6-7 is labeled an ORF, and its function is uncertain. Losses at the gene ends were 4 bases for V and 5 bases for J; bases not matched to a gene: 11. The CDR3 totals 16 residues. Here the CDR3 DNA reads TGTGCCAGCAGTTCCGTCCCGGGACAGGGTCGGTATGGCTACACCTTC. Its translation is CASSSVPGQGRYGYTF.

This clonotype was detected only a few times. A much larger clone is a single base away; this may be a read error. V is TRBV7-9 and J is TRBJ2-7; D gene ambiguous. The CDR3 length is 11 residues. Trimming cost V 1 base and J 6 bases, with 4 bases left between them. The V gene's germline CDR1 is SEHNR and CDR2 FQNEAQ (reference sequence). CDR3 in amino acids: CASSLGTEQYF. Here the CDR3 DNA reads TGTGCCAGCAGCTTAGGGACCGAGCAGTACTTC.

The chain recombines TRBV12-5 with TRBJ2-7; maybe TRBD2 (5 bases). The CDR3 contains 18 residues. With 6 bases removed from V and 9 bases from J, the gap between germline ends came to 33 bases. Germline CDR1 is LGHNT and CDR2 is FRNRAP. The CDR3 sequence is CASGKRAGIPSNPGGQYV. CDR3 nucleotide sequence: TGTGCTAGTGGAAAGAGGGCCGGGATCCCCTCTAATCCGGGCGGGCAGTACGTC.

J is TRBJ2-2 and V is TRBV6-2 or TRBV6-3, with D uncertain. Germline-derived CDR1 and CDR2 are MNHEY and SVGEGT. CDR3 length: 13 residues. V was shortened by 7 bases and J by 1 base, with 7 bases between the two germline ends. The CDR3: CASTKGNTGELFF. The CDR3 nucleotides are TGTGCCAGCACGAAGGGGAACACCGGGGAGCTGTTTTTT.

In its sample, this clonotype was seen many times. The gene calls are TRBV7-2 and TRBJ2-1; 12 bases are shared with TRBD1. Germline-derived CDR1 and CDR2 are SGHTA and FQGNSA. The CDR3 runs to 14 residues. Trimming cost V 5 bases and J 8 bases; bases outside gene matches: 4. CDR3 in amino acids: CASSRGQGAYEQFF. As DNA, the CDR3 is TGTGCCAGCAGCCGGGGACAGGGGGCCTATGAGCAGTTCTTC. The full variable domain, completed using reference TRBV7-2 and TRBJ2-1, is GAGVSQSPSNKVTEKGKDVELRCDPISGHTALYWYRQSLGQGLEFLIYFQGNSAPDKSGLPSDRFSAERTGGSVSTLTIQRTQQEDSAVYLCASSRGQGAYEQFFGPGTRLTVL.

The CDR3 reads CSAPRWGKANEKLFF. The CDR3 nucleotides read TGCAGTGCTCCCCGATGGGGGAAGGCTAATGAAAAACTGTTTTTT. This chain connects TRBV20-1 to TRBJ1-4, with D maybe TRBD1 (5 bases). V lost 5 bases, J lost 3 bases, and 16 bases lay in between. The CDR3 runs 15 residues. Germline V gives CDR1 DFQATT, CDR2 SNEGSKA (reference sequence).

The CDR3 here is CSVELSASTEAFF. The DNA for the CDR3 is TGCAGCGTTGAGCTCTCGGCGAGCACTGAAGCTTTCTTT. The V call is TRBV29-1, the J call TRBJ1-1, with D unresolved. This CDR3 has 13 amino acids. Germline V CDR1 and CDR2: SQVTM, ANQGSEA. The V and J ends lost 3 bases and 4 bases respectively, with 12 bases between them.

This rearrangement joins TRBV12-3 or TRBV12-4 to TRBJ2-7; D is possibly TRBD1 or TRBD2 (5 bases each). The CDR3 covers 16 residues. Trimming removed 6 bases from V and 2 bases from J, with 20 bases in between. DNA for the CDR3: TGTGCCAGCAGCCCCTCCTTGGGGACGGAGCCCTACGAGCAGTACTTC. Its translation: CASSPSLGTEPYEQYF.

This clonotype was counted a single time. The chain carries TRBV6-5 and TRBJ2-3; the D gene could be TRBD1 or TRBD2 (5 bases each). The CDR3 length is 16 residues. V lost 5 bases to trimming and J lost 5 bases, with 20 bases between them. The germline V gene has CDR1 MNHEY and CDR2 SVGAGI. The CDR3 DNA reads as TGTGCCAGCAGTCCGGGACCCACGAAGGGTGGAGATACGCAGTATTTT. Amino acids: CASSPGPTKGGDTQYF.

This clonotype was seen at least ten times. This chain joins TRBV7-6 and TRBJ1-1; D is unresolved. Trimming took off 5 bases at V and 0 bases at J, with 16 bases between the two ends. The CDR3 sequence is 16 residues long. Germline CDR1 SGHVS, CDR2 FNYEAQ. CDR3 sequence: CASSSSLLAMNTEAFF. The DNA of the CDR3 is TGTGCCAGCAGCAGTAGCCTTCTGGCGATGAACACTGAAGCTTTCTTT.

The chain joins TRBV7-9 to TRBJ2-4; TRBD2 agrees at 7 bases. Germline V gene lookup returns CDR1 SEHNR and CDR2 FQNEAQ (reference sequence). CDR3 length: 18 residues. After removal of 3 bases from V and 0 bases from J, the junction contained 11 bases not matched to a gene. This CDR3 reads CASSFITRGVVAKNIQYF. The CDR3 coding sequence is TGTGCCAGCAGCTTTATAACCCGGGGGGTGGTAGCCAAAAACATTCAGTACTTC.

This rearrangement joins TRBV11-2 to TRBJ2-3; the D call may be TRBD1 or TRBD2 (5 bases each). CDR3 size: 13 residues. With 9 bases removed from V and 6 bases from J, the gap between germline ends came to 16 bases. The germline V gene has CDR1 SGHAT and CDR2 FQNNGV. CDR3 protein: CARSGNPGDTQYF. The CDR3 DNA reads TGTGCCAGGTCCGGGAACCCAGGGGATACGCAGTATTTT.

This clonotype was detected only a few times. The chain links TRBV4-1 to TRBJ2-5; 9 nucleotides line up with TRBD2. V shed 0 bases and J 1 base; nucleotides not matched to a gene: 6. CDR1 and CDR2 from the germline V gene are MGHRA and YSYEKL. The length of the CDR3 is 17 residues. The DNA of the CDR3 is TGCGCCAGCAGCCAAGAGGAGATAGCGGGGGCCCAAGAGACCCAGTACTTC. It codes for CASSQEEIAGAQETQYF.